The clone carrying this TCR beta chain was observed at least ten times. Its antigen is currently unknown. The data are from a study of blood T cells in healthy people across ages. Study-wide results and caveats: A conclusive naive versus antigen-experienced comparison was prevented by the unsorted PBMCs.

CDR1 and CDR2 (germline): SEHNR, FQNEAQ (reference sequence). The CDR3 spans 11 residues. Using a J-beta primer mix together with a sample-barcoded 5' primer, a second PCR was run for roughly 7 to 12 cycles. TCRdb reprocessed the 5' RACE reads via MiXCR and lists one record per CDR3 protein. The table includes hundreds of thousands of distinct CDR3 sequences, approximately 44% detected once. The donors, aged 6 to 90, were healthy Caucasians from Russia. This rearrangement joins TRBV7-9 to TRBJ2-5; the D is unclear. The assigned J gene may be wrong: the sequence end matches TRBJ2-7 better. The specimen sequenced was blood. The source of this sequence is a man aged 55 to 70 in good health. The CDR3 DNA follows: TGTGCCAGCAGCTTAGCGAACGAGCAGTACTTC. It yields the protein CASSLANEQYF.